Each of the 25 T cell receptor beta chains below was sequenced from the same sample in a study of CXCR3-negative and CXCR3-positive naive CD8 T cells. Antigen specificity for these receptors is unknown. The method, 5' RACE with UMI labels, was used to prepare the TRB cDNA libraries. One entry per CDR3 protein, without DNA, is what TCRdb gives after re-calling the 5' RACE reads. This sample's table reports over 150,000 distinct CDR3 sequences. Study-level findings and limits: Hydrophobicity of TRB CDR3s was greater in CXCR3-positive naive cells than in CXCR3-negative naive cells.

Source material: naive CXCR3+ CD8+ T cells from blood. Subset given: CD45RO-CCR7+CD27+CD95- naive CD8+ T cells expressing CXCR3 (TNR3+). All receptors derive from a human donor in good health. Some clones in this sample may be carry-over from other donors' samples.

Here the CDR3 reads CSAEGTRGSYEQYF. The chain joins TRBV20-1 to TRBJ2-7; the TRBD2 assignment by TCRdb is unverifiable without DNA. Germline CDR1 is DFQATT and CDR2 is SNEGSKA (reference sequence). The CDR3 extends over 14 amino acids.

This rearrangement joins TRBV19 to TRBJ2-1; lacking DNA, the TRBD1 call made by TCRdb goes unchecked. This CDR3 has 13 residues. The germline CDR1 and CDR2 sequences are LNHDA and SQIVND (reference sequence). The CDR3 spells CASSSWGGNEQFF.

The gene calls are TRBV11-2 and TRBJ2-7; the D call of TRBD1 rests on TCRdb alone, since no DNA is present to check it. CDR3 length: 13 amino acids. Per germline, CDR1 SGHAT and CDR2 FQNNGV. CDR3 sequence: CATEDRVTYEQYF.

The chain uses TRBV28 and TRBJ2-3. Germline values: CDR1 MDHEN, CDR2 SYDVKM. The CDR3 runs 14 residues. CDR3 in amino acids: CASSLRTSSDTQYF.

The V gene is TRBV27, the J gene TRBJ1-1. The germline V gene encodes CDR1 MNHEY and CDR2 SMNVEV (reference sequence). The CDR3 is 13 amino acids. The CDR3 sequence is CASSVTGIAEAFF.

This sequence joins TRBV6-5 and TRBJ2-1; TCRdb designates TRBD1, a call that cannot be tested without DNA. CDR3 size: 20 residues. CDR1 is MNHEY, CDR2 SVGAGI, per germline. CDR3 sequence: CASSPPGTGLAGALDNEQFF.

This chain uses TRBV4-3 with TRBJ2-1; TCRdb calls TRBD2, which cannot be checked without DNA. Per the germline V gene, CDR1 is LGHNA and CDR2 is YSLEER. The length of the CDR3 is 16 residues. CDR3: CASSQPSGGLNNEQFF.

The chain combines TRBV21-1 with TRBJ2-7; TCRdb's D call, TRBD1, is unchecked because there is no DNA. TRBV21-1 constitutes a pseudogene. The CDR3 sequence is 16 residues long. This chain's CDR3 is CASSKVTGEREYEQYF.

The chain joins TRBV7-8 to TRBJ2-1; TCRdb names TRBD2, which stays unverified in the absence of DNA. This CDR3 has 15 amino acids. Germline V CDR1 and CDR2: SGHVS, FQNEAQ. This CDR3 is CASSFFSGTNNEQFF.

This CDR3 reads CASSLGIEQFF. The chain employs TRBV7-9 and TRBJ2-1. Germline-derived CDR1 and CDR2 are SEHNR and FQNEAQ (reference sequence). CDR3 length equals 11 residues.

The CDR3 loop is CSVRTSGGHRPTYEQYF. The J gene is TRBJ2-7, the V gene TRBV29-1; as DNA is missing, the TRBD2 call by TCRdb cannot be tested. This CDR3 is 17 amino acids long. Germline CDR1 is SQVTM and CDR2 is ANQGSEA.

The chain has TRBV5-4 and TRBJ2-7; TCRdb's D gene call, TRBD1, goes unchecked for lack of DNA. Germline V lookup: CDR1 SGHNT, CDR2 YYREEE (reference sequence). This CDR3 region has 15 residues. CDR3 protein: CASSLRDRGPYEQYF.

The chain recombines TRBV27 with TRBJ2-1; TCRdb reports TRBD1, a call that lacks DNA to check it against. Germline CDR1 and CDR2: MNHEY and SMNVEV (reference sequence). This CDR3 spans 13 amino acids. The chain's CDR3 is CASSWGGRGEQFF.

The rearrangement links TRBV7-2 to TRBJ2-3; the TCRdb D gene call, TRBD1, has no DNA to confirm it. Per germline, CDR1 SGHTA and CDR2 FQGNSA. The CDR3 spans 15 residues. CDR3 amino acids: CASNSGTGFADTQYF.

V usage is TRBV7-9 and J usage is TRBJ1-1; TCRdb gives TRBD1 as the D gene, but with no DNA this cannot be confirmed. CDR1 SEHNR and CDR2 FQNEAQ come from the germline V gene (reference sequence). This CDR3 region has 18 residues. CDR3 sequence: CASSFDRSLGQGFPEAFF. Variable domain in full (rest from reference TRBV7-9 and TRBJ1-1): DTGVSQNPRHKITKRGQNVTFRCDPISEHNRLYWYRQTLGQGPEFLTYFQNEAQLEKSRLLSDRFSAERPKGSFSTLEIQRTEQGDSAMYLCASSFDRSLGQGFPEAFFGQGTRLTVV.

This chain links TRBV5-6 with TRBJ2-1; TCRdb's assignment of TRBD2 cannot be checked, as there is no DNA. This CDR3 has 14 amino acids. From germline, CDR1 is SGHDT and CDR2 YYEEEE. CDR3: CASSRGLGVYEQFF.

This chain links TRBV6-6 with TRBJ2-1; as DNA is missing, the TRBD2 call by TCRdb cannot be tested. The germline V gene has CDR1 MNHNY and CDR2 SVGAGI (reference sequence). This CDR3 region has 14 residues. The CDR3 protein is CASNWGTSMHEQFF.

The chain is built from TRBV2 and TRBJ1-6. The CDR3 is made up of 15 amino acids. CDR1 and CDR2 (germline): SNHLY, FYNNEI. CDR3: CASSESNSLESPLHF.

CDR3 sequence reads: CAISDLEGTDTQYF. The chain couples TRBV10-3 to TRBJ2-3; TCRdb designates TRBD2, a call that cannot be tested without DNA. Germline V CDR1 and CDR2: ENHRY, SYGVKD. This CDR3 is 14 amino acids long.

The chain joins TRBV3-1 to TRBJ2-1; TCRdb's assignment of TRBD1 cannot be checked, as there is no DNA. CDR1 LGHDT and CDR2 YNNKEL come from the germline V gene (reference sequence). The CDR3 has 16 residues. Here the CDR3 reads CASSHSTPGIYNEQFF.

The V call is TRBV3-1, the J call TRBJ2-3; the D gene TCRdb calls, TRBD1, cannot be checked with no DNA. The CDR3 has 13 amino acids. The germline V gene encodes CDR1 LGHDT and CDR2 YNNKEL (reference sequence). CDR3 sequence reads: CASRDSMTDTQYF.

The gene calls are TRBV4-2 and TRBJ2-1. Germline V gene sequence: CDR1 LGHNA, CDR2 YNFKEQ. The CDR3 totals 12 residues. This CDR3 is CASSQAYNEQLF.

V is TRBV6-2 or TRBV6-3 and J is TRBJ2-7; the D call from TCRdb, TRBD2, cannot be confirmed without DNA. This CDR3 is built from 14 residues. The germline gives CDR1 MNHEY, CDR2 SVGEGT. The CDR3 region is CASSSVRGGYEQYF.

This chain uses TRBV7-3 with TRBJ2-1; the D gene TCRdb calls, TRBD1, cannot be checked with no DNA. The CDR3 extends over 14 amino acids. CDR1 SGHTA and CDR2 FQGTGA come from the germline V gene. CDR3 amino acids: CASSPQGADNEQFF.

The chain recombines TRBV12-3 or TRBV12-4 with TRBJ2-1. The CDR3 consists of 16 residues. Here the CDR3 reads CASSPSVLGSYNEQFF.